The rows below give T cell receptor beta chains drawn from one sample of a study of radiotherapy plus CTLA-4 blockade in lung cancer. Method: immunoSEQ multiplex PCR; TCRdb's copy keeps in-frame clones and lacks some. This table has some 66,000 clones, around 83% appearing once. The sample consisted of peripheral blood, taken from a patient treated with radiotherapy plus ipilimumab. The receptors originated from a human donor with non-small cell lung cancer who had a partial response to radiotherapy plus ipilimumab. The CDR3 runs from the conserved cysteine through the conserved F or W. The order of the fields is V gene, CDR3 length, J gene, D gene, clone size, CDR3 protein, CDR3 DNA. The D gene is left open where the match is weak. Rows give clone size only sometimes, using once, few, many, or a class for an expanded clone.

v_call: TRBV7-7; cdr3_length: 15; j_call: TRBJ2-7; d_call: TRBD2; clone_size: NA; cdr3_aa: CASSLQLAGVHEQYF; cdr3_nt: TGTGCCAGCAGCTTACAACTAGCGGGAGTCCACGAGCAGTACTTC
v_call: TRBV5-1; cdr3_length: 15; j_call: TRBJ1-4; d_call: TRBD1; clone_size: NA; cdr3_aa: CASSPQGVTNEKLFF; cdr3_nt: TGCGCCAGCAGCCCCCAGGGGGTCACTAATGAAAAACTGTTTTTT
v_call: TRBV6-6; cdr3_length: 14; j_call: TRBJ1-5; d_call: NA; clone_size: NA; cdr3_aa: CASSHGAGEQPQHF; cdr3_nt: TGTGCCAGCAGCCACGGGGCAGGGGAACAGCCTCAGCATTTT
v_call: TRBV6-1; cdr3_length: 17; j_call: TRBJ2-1; d_call: TRBD2; clone_size: NA; cdr3_aa: CASSEALGLAGNNEQFF; cdr3_nt: TGTGCCAGCAGTGAAGCGCTCGGACTAGCGGGCAACAATGAGCAGTTCTTC
v_call: TRBV28; cdr3_length: 13; j_call: TRBJ2-7; d_call: NA; clone_size: NA; cdr3_aa: CASSFSLAYEQYF; cdr3_nt: TGTGCCAGCAGTTTTTCACTAGCCTACGAGCAGTACTTC
v_call: TRBV11-2; cdr3_length: 17; j_call: TRBJ2-7; d_call: NA; clone_size: NA; cdr3_aa: CASSLKMAGQGDDEQYF; cdr3_nt: TGTGCCAGCAGCTTAAAGATGGCGGGGCAGGGGGACGACGAGCAGTACTTC
v_call: TRBV30; cdr3_length: 12; j_call: TRBJ1-5; d_call: TRBD1; clone_size: NA; cdr3_aa: CAWSPTTGGQHF; cdr3_nt: TGTGCCTGGAGTCCTACTACAGGGGGCCAGCATTTT
v_call: TRBV4-1; cdr3_length: 15; j_call: TRBJ2-2; d_call: TRBD1; clone_size: NA; cdr3_aa: CASSQPGQGIGELFF; cdr3_nt: TGCGCCAGCAGCCAACCGGGACAGGGGATCGGGGAGCTGTTTTTT
v_call: TRBV7-8; cdr3_length: 16; j_call: TRBJ2-1; d_call: TRBD2; clone_size: few; cdr3_aa: CASSLGGPGGLDEQFF; cdr3_nt: TGTGCCAGCAGCTTAGGTGGCCCGGGAGGGCTCGATGAGCAGTTCTTC
v_call: TRBV6-1; cdr3_length: 14; j_call: TRBJ2-1; d_call: TRBD2; clone_size: NA; cdr3_aa: CASKLAGGKNEQFF; cdr3_nt: TGTGCCAGCAAACTAGCGGGAGGGAAAAATGAGCAGTTCTTC
v_call: TRBV7-8; cdr3_length: 12; j_call: TRBJ2-1; d_call: NA; clone_size: once; cdr3_aa: CASRGTNNEQFF; cdr3_nt: TGTGCCAGCAGGGGCACCAACAATGAGCAGTTCTTC
v_call: TRBV7-2; cdr3_length: 17; j_call: TRBJ1-3; d_call: NA; clone_size: NA; cdr3_aa: CASSLRSRLSSGNTIYF; cdr3_nt: TGTGCCAGCAGCTTACGGTCCAGACTTTCCTCTGGAAACACCATATATTTT
v_call: TRBV27; cdr3_length: 13; j_call: TRBJ1-4; d_call: NA; clone_size: many; cdr3_aa: CASRARDSEKLFF; cdr3_nt: TGTGCCAGCAGGGCTCGAGACTCGGAAAAACTGTTTTTT
v_call: TRBV7-2; cdr3_length: 13; j_call: TRBJ1-2; d_call: TRBD1; clone_size: NA; cdr3_aa: CASSRTGDYGYTF; cdr3_nt: TGTGCCAGCAGCCGCACAGGGGACTATGGCTACACCTTC
v_call: TRBV6-6; cdr3_length: 10; j_call: TRBJ2-3; d_call: NA; clone_size: NA; cdr3_aa: CASGQDTQYF; cdr3_nt: TGTGCCAGCGGCCAGGATACGCAGTATTTT
v_call: TRBV5-5; cdr3_length: 14; j_call: TRBJ2-3; d_call: NA; clone_size: NA; cdr3_aa: CASSLAGGPDTQYF; cdr3_nt: TGTGCCAGCAGCTTGGCCGGGGGGCCAGATACGCAGTATTTT
v_call: TRBV5-6; cdr3_length: 16; j_call: TRBJ2-1; d_call: TRBD2; clone_size: NA; cdr3_aa: CASSSGLAGVGNEQFF; cdr3_nt: TGTGCCAGCAGCTCCGGACTAGCGGGAGTTGGGAATGAGCAGTTCTTC
v_call: TRBV5-4; cdr3_length: 15; j_call: TRBJ2-7; d_call: NA; clone_size: NA; cdr3_aa: CASSSVDIPPYEQYF; cdr3_nt: TGTGCCAGCAGCTCAGTGGACATACCCCCCTACGAGCAGTACTTC
v_call: TRBV5-1; cdr3_length: 13; j_call: TRBJ2-7; d_call: NA; clone_size: NA; cdr3_aa: CASSYYRGGEQYF; cdr3_nt: TGCGCCAGCAGTTATTACAGGGGAGGCGAGCAGTACTTC
v_call: TRBV6-5; cdr3_length: 15; j_call: TRBJ2-7; d_call: TRBD2; clone_size: NA; cdr3_aa: CASSYLAGGLYEQYF; cdr3_nt: TGTGCCAGCAGTTACCTAGCGGGAGGACTCTACGAGCAGTACTTC
v_call: TRBV5-4; cdr3_length: 16; j_call: TRBJ2-1; d_call: TRBD2; clone_size: NA; cdr3_aa: CASSSRLAGTYNEQFF; cdr3_nt: TGTGCCAGCAGCTCCCGACTAGCGGGGACCTACAATGAGCAGTTCTTC
v_call: TRBV28; cdr3_length: 16; j_call: TRBJ2-1; d_call: TRBD2; clone_size: NA; cdr3_aa: CASSLFGASGSYEQFF; cdr3_nt: TGTGCCAGCAGTTTATTCGGTGCTAGCGGGAGTTATGAGCAGTTCTTC
v_call: TRBV19; cdr3_length: 15; j_call: TRBJ2-7; d_call: TRBD1; clone_size: NA; cdr3_aa: CASSIGDRSSYEQYF; cdr3_nt: TGTGCCAGTAGTATAGGGGACAGGAGCTCCTACGAGCAGTACTTC
v_call: TRBV6-1; cdr3_length: 13; j_call: TRBJ2-7; d_call: NA; clone_size: NA; cdr3_aa: CASRVQGGYEQYF; cdr3_nt: TGTGCCAGCAGGGTTCAGGGTGGCTACGAGCAGTACTTC
v_call: TRBV9; cdr3_length: 16; j_call: TRBJ2-7; d_call: TRBD2; clone_size: NA; cdr3_aa: CASSPGTSGSPYEQYF; cdr3_nt: TGTGCCAGCAGCCCGGGGACTAGCGGGAGCCCCTACGAGCAGTACTTC
v_call: TRBV5-4; cdr3_length: 16; j_call: TRBJ1-2; d_call: NA; clone_size: NA; cdr3_aa: CASSLGGQGPYYGYTF; cdr3_nt: TGTGCCAGCAGCTTGGGGGGGCAGGGCCCGTACTATGGCTACACCTTC
v_call: TRBV2; cdr3_length: 15; j_call: TRBJ1-4; d_call: TRBD1; clone_size: NA; cdr3_aa: CASSEQGATNEKLFF; cdr3_nt: TGTGCCAGCAGTGAACAGGGGGCCACTAATGAAAAACTGTTTTTT
v_call: TRBV19; cdr3_length: 15; j_call: TRBJ2-1; d_call: TRBD1; clone_size: NA; cdr3_aa: CASSLTGDAANEQFF; cdr3_nt: TGTGCCAGTAGCCTCACAGGGGATGCGGCCAATGAGCAGTTCTTC
v_call: TRBV2; cdr3_length: 12; j_call: TRBJ2-7; d_call: TRBD1; clone_size: NA; cdr3_aa: CASSGDSYEQYF; cdr3_nt: TGTGCCAGCAGTGGGGACAGCTACGAGCAGTACTTC
v_call: TRBV28; cdr3_length: 14; j_call: TRBJ1-2; d_call: TRBD1; clone_size: NA; cdr3_aa: CASSSSQGRYGYTF; cdr3_nt: TGTGCCAGCAGTAGTTCACAGGGGCGTTATGGCTACACCTTC
v_call: TRBV29-1; cdr3_length: 13; j_call: TRBJ2-2; d_call: NA; clone_size: NA; cdr3_aa: CSVVRADTGELFF; cdr3_nt: TGCAGCGTTGTCAGGGCCGACACCGGGGAGCTGTTTTTT
v_call: TRBV30; cdr3_length: 11; j_call: TRBJ2-1; d_call: NA; clone_size: NA; cdr3_aa: CAWTGWNEQFF; cdr3_nt: TGTGCCTGGACAGGGTGGAATGAGCAGTTCTTC
v_call: TRBV4-2; cdr3_length: 15; j_call: TRBJ2-7; d_call: NA; clone_size: NA; cdr3_aa: CASSQWSGVSYEQYF; cdr3_nt: TGTGCCAGCAGCCAATGGTCGGGAGTATCCTACGAGCAGTACTTC
v_call: TRBV10-1; cdr3_length: 15; j_call: TRBJ1-1; d_call: NA; clone_size: NA; cdr3_aa: CASSESRGRQEEAFF; cdr3_nt: TGCGCCAGCAGTGAGTCGAGGGGACGACAGGAGGAAGCTTTCTTT
v_call: TRBV10-3; cdr3_length: 14; j_call: TRBJ1-6; d_call: TRBD1; clone_size: NA; cdr3_aa: CAISLDRGNSPLHF; cdr3_nt: TGTGCCATCAGTCTTGACAGGGGTAATTCACCCCTCCACTTT
v_call: TRBV4-2; cdr3_length: 16; j_call: TRBJ2-4; d_call: TRBD2; clone_size: NA; cdr3_aa: CASSQEGGLAGYIQYF; cdr3_nt: TGTGCCAGCAGCCAAGAGGGGGGACTAGCGGGATACATTCAGTACTTC
v_call: TRBV6-6; cdr3_length: 15; j_call: TRBJ2-1; d_call: TRBD1; clone_size: NA; cdr3_aa: CASSYYGTGGNEQFF; cdr3_nt: TGTGCCAGCAGTTACTACGGGACAGGGGGCAATGAGCAGTTCTTC
v_call: TRBV5-1; cdr3_length: 16; j_call: TRBJ2-3; d_call: TRBD2; clone_size: NA; cdr3_aa: CASSLRTSGDGDTQYF; cdr3_nt: TGCGCCAGCAGCTTACGGACTAGCGGAGATGGAGATACGCAGTATTTT
v_call: TRBV5-1; cdr3_length: 14; j_call: TRBJ2-7; d_call: NA; clone_size: NA; cdr3_aa: CASSPSGDDYEQYF; cdr3_nt: TGCGCCAGCAGCCCTTCAGGGGATGACTACGAGCAGTACTTC
v_call: TRBV6-1; cdr3_length: 14; j_call: TRBJ1-1; d_call: NA; clone_size: NA; cdr3_aa: CASGRTVMNTEAFF; cdr3_nt: TGTGCCAGCGGAAGGACAGTTATGAACACTGAAGCTTTCTTT